The source of this T cell receptor (beta chain) is a study of early T cells in non-severe SARS-CoV-2 infection. For the study at large: Sequenced bulk RNA came from whole blood that was unsorted, and chains were unpaired.

TCRdb reprocessed the 5' RACE reads with MiXCR, giving one entry per CDR3 protein. The sample holds 25,000 to 30,000 distinct CDR3 sequences, roughly 4.8% seen once. This clonotype was recorded many times. CDR1 is SQVTM and CDR2 is ANQGSEA in the germline V gene. Germline trimming cut 5 bases from V and 4 bases from J; bases unmatched to any gene: 6. The CDR3 totals 14 residues. The chain uses TRBV29-1 and TRBJ2-2; 8 bases agree with TRBD2. This TCR derives from an adult who was a healthcare worker with PCR-confirmed SARS-CoV-2 infection or an uninfected control (not recorded which). Source material: whole blood. CDR3 DNA: TGCAGCGTTACCCCTAGCGGGTTCACCGGGGAGCTGTTTTTT. Translated: CSVTPSGFTGELFF.